Detailed here is one T cell receptor (beta chain). Using immunoSEQ multiplex PCR, the repertoire was profiled, and TCRdb retains in-frame clones only, with some absent. The data show over 35,000 clones, around 85% seen once. These data originate in a study of STAT5B mutations in CD4+ large granular lymphocyte leukemia. The sequence derives from a human donor in good health. The sequenced material came from CD4+ T cells from blood buffy coats.

CDR3 nucleotides: TGTGCCTGGCACAGGGGTAAGGACAATGAGCAGTTCTTC. It encodes CAWHRGKDNEQFF. V usage is TRBV30 and J usage is TRBJ2-1; TRBD1 agrees at 7 bases. Germline CDR1 is GTSNPN and CDR2 is SVGIG (reference sequence). Trimming took 5 bases from V and 5 from J; bases not matched to a gene: 6. The CDR3 is 13 amino acids.